The sequence of this T cell receptor beta chain was determined in a study of blood T cell repertoires in COVID-19. Whole-study context: Sites across the United States, Italy and Spain contributed samples from acute and convalescent COVID-19.

This clone was recorded once. The V gene's germline CDR1 is MNHNS and CDR2 SASEGT. V gave up 2 bases and J gave up 9 bases; unmatched junction bases: 6. The length of the CDR3 is 15 residues. TCRdb's copy holds only in-frame clones and misses some; the assay was immunoSEQ multiplex PCR. The table has approximately 77,000 clones, around 85% seen once. Sequencing was performed on peripheral blood. The chain recombines TRBV6-1 with TRBJ2-1; 11 bases are shared with TRBD2. This receptor was identified in a man aged 50-59 years with COVID-19, enrolled during active disease. The CDR3 sequence is CASSERPSGRSEQFF. CDR3 in DNA: TGTGCCAGCAGTGAAAGGCCTAGCGGGAGGAGTGAGCAGTTCTTC.